This TCR beta chain was profiled in a study of cytomegalovirus exposure and HLA in healthy donors. Notes on the study in general: An analysis done earlier found most TCR beta V segments productive about 87% or about 30% of the time. Later work found that TCR association rates differed between HLA loci; DRB1 had the most and HLA-C the fewest.

Remarks on this clone: Its antigen is still unknown.

The PCR employed 60 Vbeta primers together with 13 Jbeta primers. Data came from immunoSEQ multiplex PCR; TCRdb stores just in-frame clones and leaves some out. The repertoire holds about 120,000 clones, with more than 65% as singletons. This CDR3 contains 18 residues. V was trimmed by 1 base and J by 2 bases, leaving 18 bases between them. CDR1 and CDR2 (germline): SGHNT, YYREEE (reference sequence). Donors consisted of healthy bone marrow donors. In nominal health when sampled, donors likely had unrecorded immune exposures nonetheless. The sequenced material came from PBMCs. V usage is TRBV5-4 and J usage is TRBJ1-4; possibly TRBD1 for D (5 bases). The clonotype was recovered from a woman aged 18-29 years in good health and CMV-seronegative. The CDR3 sequence is CASSLSAGIKGTNEKLFF. In DNA form, the CDR3 reads TGTGCCAGCAGCTTGTCGGCAGGGATAAAGGGGACTAATGAAAAACTGTTTTTT.